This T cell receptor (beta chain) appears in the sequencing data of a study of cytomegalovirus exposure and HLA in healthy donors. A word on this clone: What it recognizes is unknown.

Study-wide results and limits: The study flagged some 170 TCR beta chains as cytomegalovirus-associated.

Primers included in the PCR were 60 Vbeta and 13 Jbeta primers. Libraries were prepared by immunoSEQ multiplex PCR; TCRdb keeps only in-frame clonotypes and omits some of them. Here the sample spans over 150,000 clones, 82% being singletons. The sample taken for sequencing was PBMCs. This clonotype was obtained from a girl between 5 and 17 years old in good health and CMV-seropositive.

CDR3 amino acids: CASKVRMTNYGYTF. The CDR3 bases are TGTGCCAGCAAGGTGCGGATGACTAACTATGGCTACACCTTC. J is TRBJ1-2 and V is TRBV6-1; no clear D gene. The V gene's germline CDR1 is MNHNS and CDR2 SASEGT. The ends were cut back, 7 bases at V and 0 bases at J, with 12 bases in the middle. The CDR3 has 14 amino acids.